This T cell receptor beta chain was sequenced in a study of blood T cell repertoires in COVID-19. Background on the study: From T cells, B-cell-depleted T cells, or PBMCs came the material, which was cDNA or gDNA.

The age range of participants was roughly 18 to 90 years, with residence in roughly 25 US areas. Participants' reported clinical history set cohort assignment. CDR3 length: 16 residues. The V and J ends lost 1 base and 2 bases, in that order; junction bases with no gene match: 6. Germline lookup yields CDR1 SGHVS and CDR2 FNYEAQ. Clones were read by immunoSEQ multiplex PCR, and TCRdb kept only the in-frame ones, dropping some. The table lists about 270,000 clones, about 90% of them singletons, with roughly 4.3% in the top ten. The source of this sequence is a woman in her twenties or thirties with acute COVID-19. The V and J genes are TRBV7-6 and TRBJ1-1; TRBD1 aligns across 8 bases. The specimen was PBMCs or T cells enriched from blood (not recorded which). CDR3 DNA sequence: TGTGCCAGCAGCTTAGAACGGACAGGGAAAAACACTGAAGCTTTCTTT. Protein sequence: CASSLERTGKNTEAFF.